The 8 T cell receptor beta chains below were found in one sample sequenced in a study of cytomegalovirus exposure and HLA in healthy donors (TCRdb year 2017). Preparation of the library involved the immunoSEQ multiplex PCR assay. For the multiplex PCR, a mixture combining 60 forward primers for TCR Vbeta segments and 13 reverse primers for TCR Jbeta segments was used. TCRdb limited this immuneACCESS table to in-frame rearrangements with V and J called. A share of clones is missing; checked studies link under half to unresolved V genes, and the rest is unexplained. Here the sample has some 110,000 clones; roughly 80% occur a single time. The ten largest clones add up to about a fifth of the sample. The sample taken for sequencing was PBMCs. These receptors were collected from a man aged 25-45 years in good health and CMV-seropositive.

This rearrangement joins TRBV10-2 to TRBJ1-6, with TRBD1 matching over 7 bases. Losses at the gene ends were 2 bases for V and 6 bases for J; bases not matched to a gene: 10. The germline V gene encodes CDR1 WSHSY and CDR2 SAAADI. The CDR3 has 17 amino acids. The CDR3 nucleotides are TGCGCCAGCAGTGAGACCCCCCCTGACAGGGCTAATTCACCCCTCCACTTT. It translates to CASSETPPDRANSPLHF.

The rearrangement uses TRBV19 and TRBJ2-1; a possible D gene is TRBD2 (5 bases). This CDR3 is built from 14 residues. The germline V gene has CDR1 LNHDA and CDR2 SQIVND (reference sequence). V was clipped by 7 bases and J by 5 bases, with 15 bases between them. CDR3 sequence: CASTVSDFDNEQFF. The DNA of the CDR3 is TGTGCCAGTACCGTTAGCGATTTCGACAATGAGCAGTTCTTC.

CDR3 residues: CASRLTGTGTYEQYV. The CDR3 DNA follows: TGTGCCAGCAGACTAACCGGGACAGGGACCTACGAGCAGTACGTC. V and J are TRBV27 and TRBJ2-7; 9 bases match TRBD1. Trimming at V came to 6 bases and at J to 2 bases, leaving 8 bases not matched to a gene. Germline V gene lookup returns CDR1 MNHEY and CDR2 SMNVEV (reference sequence). This CDR3 is built from 15 residues.

This chain joins TRBV7-8 and TRBJ1-1, with TRBD1 matching 7 bases. This CDR3 spans 12 amino acids. The V gene end was trimmed by 5 bases and the J gene end by 5 bases; junction bases not matched to a gene: 2. CDR1 is SGHVS and CDR2 is FQNEAQ in the germline V gene. The CDR3 is CASSPQGTEAFF. The CDR3 coding sequence is TGTGCCAGCAGCCCACAGGGGACTGAAGCTTTCTTT. Full variable domain (rest looked up from reference TRBV7-8 and TRBJ1-1): GAGVSQSPRYKVAKRGQDVALRCDPISGHVSLFWYQQALGQGPEFLTYFQNEAQLDKSGLPSDRFFAERPEGSVSTLKIQRTQQEDSAVYLCASSPQGTEAFFGQGTRLTVV.

The rearrangement links TRBV11-1 to TRBJ2-7; TRBD2 might be the D (5 bases). Germline lookup yields CDR1 SGHAT and CDR2 FQDESV (reference sequence). Trimming stripped 5 bases from V and 6 bases from J, with 17 bases between. CDR3 length equals 14 residues. CDR3 amino acids: CASSPNGLPAEQYF. For the CDR3, the DNA is TGTGCCAGCAGCCCTAACGGACTCCCCGCCGAGCAGTACTTC.

The CDR3 DNA is TGCAGCGTTGGTCTAGCGGGGCGAAGCTCCTACAATGAGCAGTTCTTC. This encodes CSVGLAGRSSYNEQFF. The rearrangement uses TRBV29-1 and TRBJ2-1; 9 positions agree with TRBD2. Trimming cost V 4 bases and J 0 bases; bases outside gene matches: 7. CDR3 length equals 16 residues. CDR1 and CDR2 from the germline V gene are SQVTM and ANQGSEA.

The chain combines TRBV6-1 with TRBJ2-7, with TRBD1 identical over 8 bases. The CDR3 totals 17 residues. Germline V gene lookup returns CDR1 MNHNS and CDR2 SASEGT. J lost 4 bases, V lost 2 bases, and 13 bases had no gene match. CDR3 sequence (DNA): TGTGCCAGCAGTGAACTGGGACAGGTGGGCCCATGGTACGAGCAGTACTTC. Its translation: CASSELGQVGPWYEQYF.

The chain joins TRBV6-5 to TRBJ1-1, with D unresolved. V lost 5 bases and J 4 bases, leaving 11 bases between the germline ends. Per the germline V gene, CDR1 is MNHEY and CDR2 is SVGAGI. This CDR3 has 13 amino acids. The chain's CDR3 is CASSPLGSTEAFF. The CDR3 nucleotides read TGTGCCAGCAGTCCCCTTGGGAGCACTGAAGCTTTCTTT.